This T cell receptor (beta chain) appears in the sequencing data of a study of cytomegalovirus exposure and HLA in healthy donors. Study-level information: Ancestry clustering placed 70% to 90% of about 400 genotyped donors in the Caucasian-associated cluster. Points from the study as a whole: V- and J-gene trimming in TCR beta was tied to a missense DCLRE1C variant by an analysis performed later.

This CDR3 has 17 residues. Germline loops: CDR1 LNHNV, CDR2 YYDKDF (reference sequence). V was cut by 0 bases and J by 0 bases, with 9 bases left in between. Both 60 Vbeta primers and 13 Jbeta primers went into the PCR. Repertoires were generated with immunoSEQ multiplex PCR, while TCRdb's copy carries only in-frame clones and drops some. The table has about 150,000 clones, about 64% seen once. As to this clone: The target antigen is unknown.

The sequenced material came from PBMCs. This chain links TRBV15 with TRBJ1-6, with D uncertain. The clonotype was recovered from a woman under 40 in good health and CMV-seropositive. CDR3 in DNA: TGTGCCACCAGCAGAGATTTGGCCCTCTCCTATAATTCACCCCTCCACTTT. This codes for CATSRDLALSYNSPLHF. The whole variable domain, remainder taken from reference TRBV15 and TRBJ1-6, is DAMVIQNPRYQVTQFGKPVTLSCSQTLNHNVMYWYQQKSSQAPKLLFHYYDKDFNNEADTPDNFQSRRPNTSFCFLDIRSPGLGDTAMYLCATSRDLALSYNSPLHFGNGTRLTVT.